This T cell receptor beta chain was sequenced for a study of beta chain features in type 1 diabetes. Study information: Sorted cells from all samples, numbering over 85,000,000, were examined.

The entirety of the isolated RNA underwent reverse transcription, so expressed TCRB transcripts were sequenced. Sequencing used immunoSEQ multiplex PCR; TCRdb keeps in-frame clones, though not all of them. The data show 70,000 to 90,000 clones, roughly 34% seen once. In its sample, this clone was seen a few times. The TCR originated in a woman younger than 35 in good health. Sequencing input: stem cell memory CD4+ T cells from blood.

DNA of the CDR3: TGCGCCAGCAGCTTGTTGGTAGGGGCAAAGACCCAGTACTTC. Translation gives CASSLLVGAKTQYF. The V gene is TRBV5-1, the J gene TRBJ2-5, with D possibly being TRBD1 (5 bases). With 1 base removed from V and 6 bases from J, the gap between germline ends came to 13 bases. CDR3 length: 14 amino acids. The germline CDR1 and CDR2 sequences are SGHRS and YFSETQ.